A single sample gave rise to the 14 T cell receptor beta chains below, sequenced in a study of response to subunit inactivated influenza vaccine. TCRdb reanalysed the RT-PCR reads using MiXCR and keeps one entry per CDR3 protein. This table has some 850,000 distinct CDR3 sequences, 15% to 20% appearing once. Sequencing used PBMCs from blood, obtained 5 days after vaccination. Receptor source: a man between 50 and 59 years old who received an inactivated influenza vaccine.

This clonotype was seen more than once but under ten times. The rearrangement uses TRBV14 and TRBJ2-2; D not certain. The V end was cut by 2 bases, the J end by 4 bases, with 8 bases between. CDR3 length: 14 amino acids. Germline CDR1 is SGHDN and CDR2 is FVKESK. CDR3 nucleotide sequence: TGTGCCAGCAGCCAATGGCGATCCACCGGGGAGCTGTTTTTT. It specifies CASSQWRSTGELFF.

The gene calls are TRBV29-1 and TRBJ1-1; TRBD1 aligns across 7 bases. This CDR3 comprises 13 residues. Germline lookup yields CDR1 SQVTM and CDR2 ANQGSEA. V shed 7 bases and J 3 bases; nucleotides not matched to a gene: 8. The CDR3 DNA is TGCAGCGGGTTGACAGGGTGGGACACTGAAGCTTTCTTT. Its translation: CSGLTGWDTEAFF.

This clonotype turned up a few times. This chain uses TRBV7-9 with TRBJ2-3; D gene uncertain. The germline gives CDR1 SEHNR, CDR2 FQNEAQ (reference sequence). This CDR3 region has 11 residues. The V end was cut by 1 base, the J end by 13 bases, with 9 bases between. The CDR3 sequence: CASSLGNIKYF. The CDR3 DNA reads TGTGCCAGCAGCTTAGGAAACATCAAGTATTTT.

The chain carries TRBV29-1 and TRBJ2-1, with D perhaps TRBD2 (5 bases). V was pared by 2 bases and J by 7 bases, with 9 bases between. The CDR3 covers 12 residues. Germline CDR1 reads SQVTM; CDR2 reads ANQGSEA. The CDR3 here is CSVEYGKNEQFF. The DNA of the CDR3 is TGCAGCGTTGAATACGGGAAGAATGAGCAGTTCTTC.

The genes are TRBV10-3 and TRBJ2-1; D is possibly TRBD2 (5 bases). This CDR3 comprises 15 residues. Germline CDR1 ENHRY, CDR2 SYGVKD. V was trimmed by 0 bases and J by 4 bases, leaving 10 bases between them. CDR3 region: CAISESREDYNEQFF. The CDR3 coding sequence is TGTGCCATCAGTGAGTCGAGGGAAGATTACAATGAGCAGTTCTTC.

This clonotype showed up just a few times. The chain joins TRBV4-2 to TRBJ2-7; 7 positions match TRBD1. The V gene's germline CDR1 is LGHNA and CDR2 YNFKEQ. V lost 0 bases and J lost 1; bases outside the gene matches: 3. The CDR3 runs 15 residues. CDR3 in amino acids: CASSQEFRGSYEQYF. CDR3 coding DNA: TGTGCCAGCAGCCAAGAATTCAGGGGGTCCTACGAGCAGTACTTC.

This chain links TRBV2 with TRBJ2-3; D remains ambiguous. The germline gives CDR1 SNHLY, CDR2 FYNNEI. V lost 7 bases and J lost 2, with 13 bases in between. The CDR3 runs 14 residues. Written as DNA, the CDR3 is TGTGCCAGCATAGAGGCATTCTCCACAGATACGCAGTATTTT. Its protein product is CASIEAFSTDTQYF.

This clonotype was counted a few times. This chain uses TRBV5-6 with TRBJ2-7; no clear D gene. Germline V lookup: CDR1 SGHDT, CDR2 YYEEEE. The CDR3 is made up of 14 amino acids. V dropped 0 bases and J dropped 3 bases, with 10 bases sitting between them. CDR3 nucleotide sequence: TGTGCCAGCAGCTTGGGGGGTGAGGTCTACGAGCAGTACTTC. As protein: CASSLGGEVYEQYF.

CDR3: CASSLASGGVGYNSPLHF. The CDR3 region has the DNA TGTGCCAGCAGCTTAGCGAGTGGCGGGGTTGGCTATAATTCACCCCTCCACTTT. The rearrangement uses TRBV7-8 and TRBJ1-6; no definite D call. This CDR3 has 18 residues. V lost 0 bases to trimming and J lost 3 bases, with 15 bases between them. Germline V gene lookup returns CDR1 SGHVS and CDR2 FQNEAQ. Complete variable domain (other parts from reference TRBV7-8 and TRBJ1-6): GAGVSQSPRYKVAKRGQDVALRCDPISGHVSLFWYQQALGQGPEFLTYFQNEAQLDKSGLPSDRFFAERPEGSVSTLKIQRTQQEDSAVYLCASSLASGGVGYNSPLHFGNGTRLTVT.

Only a few counts were recorded for this clonotype. The CDR3 loop reads CASSQEVSQLGRPLHF. In DNA form, the CDR3 reads TGCGCCAGCAGCCAAGAAGTCTCACAATTGGGGAGGCCCCTCCACTTT. V usage is TRBV4-1 and J usage is TRBJ1-6; D remains ambiguous. Germline CDR1 reads MGHRA; CDR2 reads YSYEKL. Deletions cut 0 bases from V and 13 bases from J, with 19 bases between. CDR3 size: 16 residues.

This clonotype was counted many times. The V and J genes are TRBV6-5 and TRBJ1-6; D remains unclear. Germline V gene sequence: CDR1 MNHEY, CDR2 SVGAGI. The CDR3 contains 16 residues. Between the trimmed V and J ends, which lost 0 bases and 0 bases, there was a span of 6 bases. CDR3 loop: CASSYSGSSYNSPLHF. CDR3 nucleotides: TGTGCCAGCAGTTACTCCGGGAGCTCCTATAATTCACCCCTCCACTTT.

This sequence joins TRBV5-1 and TRBJ2-2, with D possibly matching TRBD2 (5 bases). Germline CDR1 and CDR2: SGHRS and YFSETQ. The V end was cut by 2 bases, the J end by 3 bases, with 11 bases between. The CDR3 totals 15 residues. The CDR3 sequence: CASSFEVGDTGELFF. For the CDR3, the DNA is TGCGCCAGCAGCTTTGAGGTCGGGGACACCGGGGAGCTGTTTTTT.

V usage is TRBV7-9 and J usage is TRBJ1-6, with unresolved D. V shed 5 bases and J shed 6 bases, with 17 bases lying between them. The CDR3 consists of 16 residues. Germline values: CDR1 SEHNR, CDR2 FQNEAQ (reference sequence). The CDR3 protein is CASSPLGRVINSPLHF. The CDR3, as DNA: TGTGCCAGCAGCCCGCTGGGCCGGGTGATTAATTCACCCCTCCACTTT.

V gene TRBV20-1 combines with J gene TRBJ2-1; no definite D call. The length of the CDR3 is 14 residues. Trimming removed 7 bases from V and 9 bases from J, with 22 bases in between. Germline assignment: CDR1 DFQATT and CDR2 SNEGSKA (reference sequence). The DNA for the CDR3 is TGCAGTGGGGTCCGGGCCCCCTCCTCGGGTGAGCAGTTCTTC. The encoded protein is CSGVRAPSSGEQFF.